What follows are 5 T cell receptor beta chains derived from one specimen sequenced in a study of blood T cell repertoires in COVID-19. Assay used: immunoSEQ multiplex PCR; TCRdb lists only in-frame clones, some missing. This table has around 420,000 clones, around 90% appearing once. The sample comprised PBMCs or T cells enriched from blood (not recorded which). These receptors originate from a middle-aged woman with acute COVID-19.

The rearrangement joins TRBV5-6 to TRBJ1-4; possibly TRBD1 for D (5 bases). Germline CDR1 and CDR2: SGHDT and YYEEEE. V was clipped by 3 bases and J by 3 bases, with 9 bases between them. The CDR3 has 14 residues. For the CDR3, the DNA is TGTGCCAGCAGCTCCGACAGCTCTAATGAAAAACTGTTTTTT. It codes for CASSSDSSNEKLFF.

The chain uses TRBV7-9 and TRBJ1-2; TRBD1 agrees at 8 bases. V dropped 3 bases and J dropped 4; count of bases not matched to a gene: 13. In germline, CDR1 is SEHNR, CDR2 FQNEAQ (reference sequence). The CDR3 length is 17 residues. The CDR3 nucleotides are TGTGCCAGCAGCTTTACGGAGATCGGGACAGGTTTCTATGGCTACACCTTC. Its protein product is CASSFTEIGTGFYGYTF.

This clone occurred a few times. The DNA of the CDR3 is TGTGCCAGCAGCTCCGGGACTGTAGGAAACACCATATATTTT. Its translation is CASSSGTVGNTIYF. V is TRBV7-2 and J is TRBJ1-3; possible D gene TRBD1, 5 bases. The germline V and J ends were trimmed by 4 bases and 4 bases, with 11 bases remaining between them. Germline-derived CDR1 and CDR2 are SGHTA and FQGNSA. There are 14 residues in the CDR3.

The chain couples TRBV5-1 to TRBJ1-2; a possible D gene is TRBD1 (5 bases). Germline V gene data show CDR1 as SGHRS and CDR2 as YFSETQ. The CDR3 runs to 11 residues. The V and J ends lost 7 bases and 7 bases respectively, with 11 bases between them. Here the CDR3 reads CASGSGSGYTF. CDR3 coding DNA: TGCGCCAGCGGATCAGGGTCTGGCTACACCTTC.

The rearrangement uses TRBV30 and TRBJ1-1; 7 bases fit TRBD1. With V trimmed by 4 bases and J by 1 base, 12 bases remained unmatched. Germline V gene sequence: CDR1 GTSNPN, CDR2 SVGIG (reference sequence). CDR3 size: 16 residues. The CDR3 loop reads CAWKYRGLLWNTEAFF. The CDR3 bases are TGTGCCTGGAAATACAGGGGTCTCTTATGGAACACTGAAGCTTTCTTT.